What follows describes a single T cell receptor (beta chain). Its antigen remains unknown. These data are taken from a study of vaccination and CD4 T cells after COVID-19. Study-wide background: The cells were exposed to overlapping spike peptides originating from SARS-CoV-2, HCoV-NL63, HCoV-OC43 and HCoV-229E for stimulation.

The assay that was used to sequence DNA from cultured CD4+ T cells was the Oncomine TCR Beta short-read assay. MiXCR was run by TCRdb on the PCR reads, yielding one entry per CDR3 protein. Among tens of thousands of distinct CDR3 sequences listed, 62% were seen once. Sample treatment: approximately nine-day PBMC culture with coronavirus spike peptide pools or control peptides (ViraFEST assay). TCRs were sequenced by ViraFEST after antigen-specific T cells had been expanded with peptide pools. Days 3 and 7 saw half the medium replaced with fresh IL-2 medium. The CDR3 is made up of 16 amino acids. Trimming took 0 bases from V and 4 from J, leaving 15 bases between them. The V gene's germline CDR1 is MNHEY and CDR2 SVGAGI.

Sequenced material: CD4+ T cells from blood, cultured in vitro. The origin of this receptor is a human donor who had recovered from COVID-19. This chain uses TRBV6-5 with TRBJ1-1; D is perhaps TRBD1 (5 bases). The CDR3 loop reads CASSYSIGGGGTEAFF. The CDR3 nucleotides are TGTGCCAGCAGTTACTCGATCGGGGGGGGTGGCACTGAAGCTTTCTTT.